The clone carrying this T cell receptor beta chain was observed a handful of times. This specimen comes from a study of T-cell memory formation after mild COVID-19. TCRdb ran MiXCR on the 5' RACE reads and lists one entry per CDR3 protein. The data contain roughly 200,000 distinct CDR3 sequences, 16% of them singletons. Germline V lookup: CDR1 SGDLS, CDR2 YYNGEE. V lost 1 base to trimming and J lost 7 bases, with 11 bases between them. The CDR3 has 13 amino acids. This TCR derives from an adult woman who had mild COVID-19 (a few samples of this study predate the infection). Cell type and time point are not known. The rearrangement links TRBV9 to TRBJ1-1; D is ambiguous. The sample comprised PBMCs or a T cell subset sorted from them (not recorded which). As DNA, the CDR3 is TGTGCCAGCAGCGTATGGGATAAGGGTGAAGCTTTCTTT. Translated: CASSVWDKGEAFF.